This paragraph covers one T cell receptor beta chain sequence. Its target is not known. Samples with a second dose at about 4 or about 12 weeks were pooled together. Clones were sequenced by immunoSEQ multiplex PCR, and TCRdb holds only the in-frame ones, with some missing. The table lists over 20,000 clones, about 88% of them singletons. The data were obtained in a study of T cell responses to AZD1222 COVID-19 vaccine. Trimming cost V 3 bases and J 1 base, with 12 bases left between them. Per germline, CDR1 ENHRY and CDR2 SYGVKD. This CDR3 comprises 15 residues. Study results and caveats: Donors skewed white British and female; clonal diversity was possibly underestimated. Only a handful of AZD1222 recipients were seropositive at baseline. Within unmutated variant regions lay the reported targets of nearly half of spike-specific TCRs.

This TCR was recovered from an adult who received the AZD1222 COVID-19 vaccine. The material was peripheral blood, obtained 28 days after the second AZD1222 dose. J is TRBJ1-1 and V is TRBV10-3, with D unclear. CDR3 DNA: TGTGCCATCAGTGATAAGTCACTACAGAACACTGAAGCTTTCTTT. This sequence encodes CAISDKSLQNTEAFF.